Listed here is a single T cell receptor (beta chain). What it recognizes is unknown. Germline loops: CDR1 SEHNR, CDR2 FQNEAQ (reference sequence). The CDR3 extends over 16 amino acids. TCR beta cDNA was made by 5'RACE template switching with UMIs. Following a re-call of the 5' RACE reads, TCRdb has one entry per CDR3 protein and lacks DNA. The sample totals a few hundred thousand distinct CDR3 sequences. These data are taken from a study of T cells expressing NK-cell markers. Across the study: Sorted CD3+CD56-NKG2C+, CD3+CD56+NKG2C+ and CD3+CD56+NKG2C- T cells supplied the TCR beta repertoires. With respect to HCMV, most of the eight sequenced donors were seropositive, and one was seronegative.

Study results and limitations: Researchers report these clonotypes also headed the CD3+CD56-NKG2C+ fraction in several donors.

The sequencing sample was made of blood T cells: a sorted CD56 or NKG2C T cell subset, CD4+ or CD8+ T cells, or bulk PBMC T cells (not recorded which). The clonotype originates from a woman aged 45-60 years in good health. The gene calls are TRBV7-9 and TRBJ2-1; lacking DNA, the TRBD2 call made by TCRdb goes unchecked. CDR3 amino acids: CASSPLWGGTYNEQFF.